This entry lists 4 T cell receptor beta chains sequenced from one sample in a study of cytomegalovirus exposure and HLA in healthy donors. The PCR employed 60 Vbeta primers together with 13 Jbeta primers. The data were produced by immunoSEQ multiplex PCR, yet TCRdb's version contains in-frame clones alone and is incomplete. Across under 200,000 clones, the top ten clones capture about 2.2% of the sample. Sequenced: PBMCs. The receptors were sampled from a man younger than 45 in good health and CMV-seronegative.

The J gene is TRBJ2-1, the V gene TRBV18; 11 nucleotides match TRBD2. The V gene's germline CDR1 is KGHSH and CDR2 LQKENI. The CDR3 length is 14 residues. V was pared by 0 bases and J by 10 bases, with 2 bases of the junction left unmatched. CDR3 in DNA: TGTGCCAGCTCACCACCTAGCGGGAGGGACGAGCAGTTCTTC. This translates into CASSPPSGRDEQFF. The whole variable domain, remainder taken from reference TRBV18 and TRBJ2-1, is NAGVMQNPRHLVRRRGQEARLRCSPMKGHSHVYWYRQLPEEGLKFMVYLQKENIIDESGMPKERFSAEFPKEGPSILRIQQVVRGDSAAYFCASSPPSGRDEQFFGPGTRLTVL.

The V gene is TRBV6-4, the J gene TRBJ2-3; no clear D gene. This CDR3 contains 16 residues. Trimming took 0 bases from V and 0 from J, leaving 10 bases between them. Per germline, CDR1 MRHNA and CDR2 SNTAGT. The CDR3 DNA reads TGTGCCAGCAGTGACTCGGCCTCCCCTAGCACAGATACGCAGTATTTT. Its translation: CASSDSASPSTDTQYF.

The CDR3 DNA reads TGTGCCAGCAGCCAAGAGTGGGACATACAAGAGACCCAGTACTTC. Translating it yields CASSQEWDIQETQYF. V gene TRBV4-2 combines with J gene TRBJ2-5; the D gene is possibly TRBD1 (6 bases). The V end was cut by 0 bases, the J end by 2 bases, with 10 bases between. Germline V gives CDR1 LGHNA, CDR2 YNFKEQ. The CDR3 sequence is 15 residues long.

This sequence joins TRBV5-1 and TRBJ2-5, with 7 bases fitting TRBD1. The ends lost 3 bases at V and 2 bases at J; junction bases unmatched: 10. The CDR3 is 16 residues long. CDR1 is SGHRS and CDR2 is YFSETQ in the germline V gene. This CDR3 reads CASSSGQPLRQETQYF. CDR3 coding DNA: TGCGCCAGCAGCTCGGGACAGCCCCTGCGGCAAGAGACCCAGTACTTC.